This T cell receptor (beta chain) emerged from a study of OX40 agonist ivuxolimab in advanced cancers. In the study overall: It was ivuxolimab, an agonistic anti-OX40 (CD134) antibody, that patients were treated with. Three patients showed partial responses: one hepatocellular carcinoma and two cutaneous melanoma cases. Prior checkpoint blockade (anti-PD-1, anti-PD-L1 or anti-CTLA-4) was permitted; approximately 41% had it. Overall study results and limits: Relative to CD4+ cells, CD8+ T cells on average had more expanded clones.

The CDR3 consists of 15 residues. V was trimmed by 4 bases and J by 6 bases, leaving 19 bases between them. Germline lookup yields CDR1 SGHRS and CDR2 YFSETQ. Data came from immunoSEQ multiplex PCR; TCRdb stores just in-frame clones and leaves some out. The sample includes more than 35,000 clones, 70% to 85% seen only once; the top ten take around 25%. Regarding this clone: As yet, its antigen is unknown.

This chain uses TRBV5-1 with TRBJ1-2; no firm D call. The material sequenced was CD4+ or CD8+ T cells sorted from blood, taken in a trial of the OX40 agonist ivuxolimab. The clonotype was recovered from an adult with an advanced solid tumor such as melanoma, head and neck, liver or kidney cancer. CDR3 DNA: TGCGCCAGCAGCACTAACGGAGGAAGAAGCAATGGCTACACCTTC. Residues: CASSTNGGRSNGYTF. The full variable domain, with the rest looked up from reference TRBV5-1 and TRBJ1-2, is KAGVTQTPRYLIKTRGQQVTLSCSPISGHRSVSWYQQTPGQGLQFLFEYFSETQRNKGNFPGRFSGRQFSNSRSEMNVSTLELGDSALYLCASSTNGGRSNGYTFGSGTRLTVV.